One T cell receptor beta chain is described in this entry. From germline, CDR1 is SGHAT and CDR2 FQNNGV. V gave up 1 base and J gave up 2 bases, with 6 bases separating them. CDR3 length: 14 residues. This study enrolled people aged about 18 to 100 from around 26 US geographic areas. Authors' processing steps: Counts of nucleated cells, estimated from reference gene primer amplification, were obtained. Clones were read by immunoSEQ multiplex PCR, and TCRdb kept only the in-frame ones, dropping some. V and J calls and clone size are as listed in that table; D and trimming were resolved from the DNA. Among fewer than 350,000 clones listed, around 90% were seen once. The sample comes from a study of blood T cell repertoires in COVID-19. Study in general: The study drew acute and convalescent COVID-19 samples from the United States, Italy and Spain.

Material: PBMCs or T cells enriched from blood (not recorded which). The rearrangement joins TRBV11-2 to TRBJ1-5, with D unclear. The receptor was isolated from a woman between 18 and 29 years old with acute COVID-19. The CDR3 spells CASSLGSGNQPQHF. For the CDR3, the DNA is TGTGCCAGCAGCTTAGGATCAGGCAATCAGCCCCAGCATTTT.